Listed below are T cell receptor beta chains from one sample, sequenced in a study of blood T cell repertoires in COVID-19. The protocol was immunoSEQ multiplex PCR, while the TCRdb copy is restricted to in-frame clones and leaves out a portion. The sample contains 55,000 to 80,000 clones, over 85% of which appear only once. The sequenced sample was peripheral blood. These receptors all come from a human donor in a cohort sampled during active COVID-19. The conserved cysteine and the conserved F or W are not part of the CDR3 here. Fields, in order: J gene, D gene, V gene, CDR3 protein. A D gene is named only where the DNA matches it firmly.

TRBJ2-3,TRBD2,TRBV2,ASSGESGDADTQY
TRBJ1-4,TRBD1,TRBV25-1,ASSRTGGTNEKLF
TRBJ2-3,TRBD1,TRBV4-3,ASSQTGASSTDTQY
TRBJ2-6,-,TRBV7-2,ASSLRRSGANVLT
TRBJ2-1,TRBD1,TRBV6-6,ASRLTGSYNEQF
TRBJ2-2,-,TRBV7-2,ASSRPVSGRTGELF
TRBJ1-2,TRBD1,TRBV7-8,ASSATGGEYGYT
TRBJ2-5,TRBD2,TRBV4-1,ASSQALTSWPTETQY
TRBJ1-5,TRBD1,TRBV28,ASSLWTGTAAQPQH
TRBJ1-5,-,TRBV25-1,ASSESGQGNQPQH
TRBJ2-6,-,TRBV30,AWRFRQANVLT
TRBJ2-2,-,TRBV4-2,ASSQDRNTGELF
TRBJ1-3,-,TRBV11-2,ASSFPGELSGNTIY
TRBJ1-1,-,TRBV6-5,ASSIQVTEAF
TRBJ2-1,-,TRBV4-3,ASSQDISPRDEQF
TRBJ2-1,TRBD2,TRBV12-3/TRBV12-4,ASSLSAGNEQF
TRBJ2-2,TRBD2,TRBV5-4,ASSSSGTSGRGTGELF
TRBJ1-5,-,TRBV18,ASSPGRGNQPQH
TRBJ2-4,-,TRBV9,ASSEGGVGKNIQY
TRBJ1-2,TRBD1,TRBV19,ASSSLTGTYGYT
TRBJ2-5,-,TRBV29-1,SVGLRRVGETQY
TRBJ2-3,-,TRBV7-9,ASSFVTTDTQY
TRBJ1-5,-,TRBV27,ASSSLNQPQH
TRBJ2-4,TRBD2,TRBV9,ASSAVVGTSGSIDRAKNIQY
TRBJ1-1,-,TRBV30,AWSPDRNTEAF
TRBJ2-6,-,TRBV7-2,ASSLLRANVLT
TRBJ1-2,TRBD1,TRBV7-9,AWDRGPYGYT
TRBJ1-4,TRBD1,TRBV2,ASRADRRGEKLF
TRBJ1-2,-,TRBV5-1,ASSTELGSGYT
TRBJ2-7,-,TRBV4-1,ASSQVGVSEQY
TRBJ1-2,TRBD1,TRBV19,ASSSRGGDSYGYT
TRBJ2-1,TRBD1,TRBV27,ASSRRQGYRNEQF
TRBJ2-6,-,TRBV19,ASSMAGAGANVLT
TRBJ1-1,TRBD1,TRBV19,ASSRAPGQGTWNTEAF
TRBJ2-3,-,TRBV15,ATSSSRGPSTDTQY
TRBJ1-6,-,TRBV3-1/TRBV3-2,ASSQGGTWGSPLH
TRBJ2-7,-,TRBV21-1,AGSEGRSYEQY
TRBJ2-2,TRBD2,TRBV24-1,ATSDSGGRGNTGELF
TRBJ2-7,TRBD1,TRBV13,ASSDTGGPYEQY
TRBJ2-3,-,TRBV6-2/TRBV6-3,ASSLPLQGSLGSYTQY
TRBJ2-3,-,TRBV12-3/TRBV12-4,ASASAKAQY
TRBJ1-3,TRBD1,TRBV9,ASSAGQGDVDTIY
TRBJ2-1,TRBD2,TRBV5-1,ASSIAGGPNNEQF
TRBJ2-7,-,TRBV20-1,SASESSYEQY
TRBJ1-5,-,TRBV3-1/TRBV3-2,ASSQTGRTQH
TRBJ1-2,-,TRBV20-1,SANPQGRYT
TRBJ2-1,TRBD2,TRBV7-3,ASSLNSLAGEQF
TRBJ1-5,-,TRBV6-6,ASRVRQLNQPQH
TRBJ1-5,-,TRBV18,ASSPPGTGNQPQH
TRBJ2-1,TRBD2,TRBV6-1,ASSELGTSHYNEQF
TRBJ2-7,-,TRBV5-4,ASSSDTGSTYEQY
TRBJ1-2,-,TRBV21-1,APRDSPYYGYT
TRBJ2-3,TRBD2,TRBV27,ASSLVPGGRATDTQY
TRBJ2-1,-,TRBV5-4,ASSSPKQGHEQF
TRBJ1-2,-,TRBV6-2/TRBV6-3,ASSGQTNYGYT